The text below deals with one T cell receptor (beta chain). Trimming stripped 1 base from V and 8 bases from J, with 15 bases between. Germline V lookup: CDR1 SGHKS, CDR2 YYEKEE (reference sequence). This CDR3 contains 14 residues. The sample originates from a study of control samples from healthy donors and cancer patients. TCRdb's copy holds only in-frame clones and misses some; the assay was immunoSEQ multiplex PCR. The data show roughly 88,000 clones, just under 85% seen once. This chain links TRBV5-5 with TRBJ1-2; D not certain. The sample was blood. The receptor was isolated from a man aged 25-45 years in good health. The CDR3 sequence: CASSLFLVSTGYTF. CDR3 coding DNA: TGTGCCAGCAGCTTGTTTCTGGTTTCTACGGGCTACACCTTC.